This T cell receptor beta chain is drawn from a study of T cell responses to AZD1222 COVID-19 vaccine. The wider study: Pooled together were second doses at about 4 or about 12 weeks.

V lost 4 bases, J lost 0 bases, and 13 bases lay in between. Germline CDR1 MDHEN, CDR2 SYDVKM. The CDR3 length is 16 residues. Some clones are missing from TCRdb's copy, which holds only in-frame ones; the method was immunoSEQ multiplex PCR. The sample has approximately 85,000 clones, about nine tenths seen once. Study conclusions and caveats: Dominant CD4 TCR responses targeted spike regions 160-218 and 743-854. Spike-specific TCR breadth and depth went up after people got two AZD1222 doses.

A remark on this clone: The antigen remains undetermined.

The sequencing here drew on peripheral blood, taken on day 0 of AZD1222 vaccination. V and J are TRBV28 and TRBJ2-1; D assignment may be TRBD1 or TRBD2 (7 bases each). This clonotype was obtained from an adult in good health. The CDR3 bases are TGTGCCAGCAGTTACCCCAGGGGGGGCTCCTACAATGAGCAGTTCTTC. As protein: CASSYPRGGSYNEQFF.